Reported below is one T cell receptor (beta chain). Its antigen is undetermined. This same CDR3 is encoded by further DNA sequences in the sample. Trimming removed 5 bases from V and 3 bases from J, with 5 bases in between. Per germline, CDR1 LNHDA and CDR2 SQIVND (reference sequence). The CDR3 runs to 11 residues. The sample is drawn from a study of shared clonotypes between healthy human individuals. Study observations and caveats: Measured sharing among donors was expected to vary with sequencing depth.

Assay used: immunoSEQ multiplex PCR; TCRdb lists only in-frame clones, some missing. The sample yields about 2 million clones, approximately 95% seen once. CD45RO negativity and positive selection for CCR7 defined naive CD8 cells, a population that excluded terminally differentiated effector memory CD45RA+ cells. This chain links TRBV19 with TRBJ2-7; D not certain. This receptor was taken from a man younger than 35 in good health. The specimen was naive CD8+ T cells sorted from blood. The CDR3 is CASSLGYEQYF. CDR3 coding DNA: TGTGCCAGTAGTTTGGGCTACGAGCAGTACTTC.